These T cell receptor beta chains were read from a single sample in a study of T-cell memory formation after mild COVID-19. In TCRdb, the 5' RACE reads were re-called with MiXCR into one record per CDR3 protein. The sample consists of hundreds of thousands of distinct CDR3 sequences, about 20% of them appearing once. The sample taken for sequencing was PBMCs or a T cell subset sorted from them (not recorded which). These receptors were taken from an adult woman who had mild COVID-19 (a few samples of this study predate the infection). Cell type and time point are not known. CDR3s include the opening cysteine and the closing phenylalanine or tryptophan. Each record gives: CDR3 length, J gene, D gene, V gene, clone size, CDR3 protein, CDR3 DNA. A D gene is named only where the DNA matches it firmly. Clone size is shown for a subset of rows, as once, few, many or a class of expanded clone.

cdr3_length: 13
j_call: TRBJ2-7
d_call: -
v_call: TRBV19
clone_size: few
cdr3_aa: CASSISGNDEQYF
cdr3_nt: TGTGCCAGTAGCATCTCAGGAAACGACGAGCAGTACTTC

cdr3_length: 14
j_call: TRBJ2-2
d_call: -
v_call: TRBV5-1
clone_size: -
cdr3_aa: CASSLAYNTGELFF
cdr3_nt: TGCGCCAGCAGCTTGGCATATAACACCGGGGAGCTGTTTTTT

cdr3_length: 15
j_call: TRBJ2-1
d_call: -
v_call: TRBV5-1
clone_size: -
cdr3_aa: CASSLGLGGYNEQFF
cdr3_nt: TGCGCCAGCAGCTTGGGCTTGGGGGGTTACAATGAGCAGTTCTTC

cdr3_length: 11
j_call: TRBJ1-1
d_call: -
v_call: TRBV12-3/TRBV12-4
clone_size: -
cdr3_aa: CASSPLGEAFF
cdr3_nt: TGTGCCAGCAGTCCCCTTGGAGAAGCTTTCTTT

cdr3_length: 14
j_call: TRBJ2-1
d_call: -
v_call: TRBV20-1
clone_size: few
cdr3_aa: CSARMSAFGHEQFF
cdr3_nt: TGCAGTGCTAGAATGAGCGCCTTCGGACATGAGCAGTTCTTC

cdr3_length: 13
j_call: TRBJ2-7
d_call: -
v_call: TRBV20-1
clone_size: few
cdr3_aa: CSARVGFSYEQYF
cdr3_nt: TGCAGTGCTAGAGTTGGGTTCTCCTACGAGCAGTACTTC

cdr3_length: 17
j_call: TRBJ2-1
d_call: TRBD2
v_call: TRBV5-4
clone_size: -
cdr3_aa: CASSLPPWRERSDEQFF
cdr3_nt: TGTGCCAGCAGCTTACCTCCCTGGCGGGAGAGGAGTGATGAGCAGTTCTTC

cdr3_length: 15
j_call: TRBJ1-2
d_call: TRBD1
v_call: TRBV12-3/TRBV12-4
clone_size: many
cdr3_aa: CASSEAGTGAYGYTF
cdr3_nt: TGTGCCAGCAGTGAAGCCGGGACAGGAGCCTATGGCTACACCTTC

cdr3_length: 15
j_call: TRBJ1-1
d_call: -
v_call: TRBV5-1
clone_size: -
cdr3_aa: CASSTVRDRNTEAFF
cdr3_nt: TGCGCCAGCAGCACAGTGCGGGACCGGAACACTGAAGCTTTCTTT

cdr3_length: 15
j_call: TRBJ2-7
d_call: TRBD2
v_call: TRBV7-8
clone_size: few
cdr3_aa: CASSLWSSGSYEQYF
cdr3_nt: TGTGCCAGCAGCTTATGGTCCAGCGGGAGTTACGAGCAGTACTTC

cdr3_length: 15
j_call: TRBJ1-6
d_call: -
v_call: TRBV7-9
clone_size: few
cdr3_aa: CASSLSTGFDSPLHF
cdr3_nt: TGTGCCAGCAGCTTATCTACAGGGTTTGATTCACCCCTCCACTTT

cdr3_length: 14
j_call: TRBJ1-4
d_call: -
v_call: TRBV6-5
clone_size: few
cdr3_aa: CASSYSPADEKLFF
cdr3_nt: TGTGCCAGCAGTTACTCTCCGGCAGACGAAAAACTGTTTTTT

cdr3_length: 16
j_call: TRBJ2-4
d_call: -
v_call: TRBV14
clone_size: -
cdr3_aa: CASSPMSGFAKNIQYF
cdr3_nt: TGTGCCAGCAGCCCGATGTCAGGCTTTGCCAAAAACATTCAGTACTTC

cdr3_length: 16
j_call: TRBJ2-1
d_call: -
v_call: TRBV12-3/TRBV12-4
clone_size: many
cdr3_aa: CASSLGPAVDYNEQFF
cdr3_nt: TGTGCCAGCAGTTTAGGTCCAGCGGTGGACTACAATGAGCAGTTCTTC

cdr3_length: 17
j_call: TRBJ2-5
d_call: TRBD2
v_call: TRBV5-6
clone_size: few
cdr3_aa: CASSLGWGTTYQETQYF
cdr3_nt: TGTGCCAGCAGCTTGGGCTGGGGGACTACGTACCAAGAGACCCAGTACTTC

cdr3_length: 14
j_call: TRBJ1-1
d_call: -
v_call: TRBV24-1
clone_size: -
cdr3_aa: CATSGGNQDTEAFF
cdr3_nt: TGTGCCACCAGTGGAGGGAATCAGGACACTGAAGCTTTCTTT

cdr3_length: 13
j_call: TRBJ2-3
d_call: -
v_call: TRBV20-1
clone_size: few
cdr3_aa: CSARGGREDTQYF
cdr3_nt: TGCAGTGCTAGAGGCGGTCGGGAGGATACGCAGTATTTT

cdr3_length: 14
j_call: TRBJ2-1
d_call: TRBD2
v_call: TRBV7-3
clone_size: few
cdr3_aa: CASGSGRGGNEQFF
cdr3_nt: TGTGCCAGCGGTAGCGGGAGGGGCGGGAATGAGCAGTTCTTC

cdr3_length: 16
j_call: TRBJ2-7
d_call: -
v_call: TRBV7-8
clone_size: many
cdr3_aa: CASSLASTSLGYEQYF
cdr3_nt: TGTGCCAGCAGCTTAGCGTCTACCTCTCTGGGCTACGAGCAGTACTTC

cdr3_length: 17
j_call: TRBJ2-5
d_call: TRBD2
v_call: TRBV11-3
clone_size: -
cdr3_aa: CASSQRGLAGGQETQYF
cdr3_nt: TGTGCCAGCAGCCAACGGGGACTAGCGGGGGGCCAAGAGACCCAGTACTTC

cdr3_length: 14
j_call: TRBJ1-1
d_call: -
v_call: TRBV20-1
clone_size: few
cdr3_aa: CSATPPGRTTEAFF
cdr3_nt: TGCAGTGCGACCCCCCCGGGAAGGACCACTGAAGCTTTCTTT

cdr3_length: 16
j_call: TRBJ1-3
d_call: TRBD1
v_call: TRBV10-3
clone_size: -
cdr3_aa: CATSGSTGGAGNTIYF
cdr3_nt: TGTGCCACCTCGGGGAGTACAGGGGGCGCTGGAAACACCATATATTTT

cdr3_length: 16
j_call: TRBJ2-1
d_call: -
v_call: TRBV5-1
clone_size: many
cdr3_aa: CASSLARRGSFDEQFF
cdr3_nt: TGCGCCAGCAGCTTGGCTAGACGGGGATCATTCGATGAGCAGTTCTTC

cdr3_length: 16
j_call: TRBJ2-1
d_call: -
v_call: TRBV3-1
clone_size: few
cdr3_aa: CASSQVGGNFYNEQFF
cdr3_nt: TGTGCCAGCAGCCAAGTCGGAGGAAACTTCTACAATGAGCAGTTCTTC

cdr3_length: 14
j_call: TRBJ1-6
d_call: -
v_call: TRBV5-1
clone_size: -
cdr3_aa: CASSSGAGGSPLHF
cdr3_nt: TGCGCCAGCAGCTCGGGGGCAGGAGGTTCACCCCTCCACTTT

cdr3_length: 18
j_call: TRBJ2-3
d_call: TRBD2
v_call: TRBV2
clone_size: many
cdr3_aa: CASSEFPMSGGGADTQYF
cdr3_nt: TGTGCCAGCAGTGAATTCCCCATGAGCGGGGGGGGGGCAGATACGCAGTATTTT

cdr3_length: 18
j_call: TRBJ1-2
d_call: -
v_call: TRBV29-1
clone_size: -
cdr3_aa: CSVVGDFTIGGANYGYTF
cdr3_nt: TGCAGCGTTGTAGGGGACTTTACCATTGGGGGAGCTAACTATGGCTACACCTTC

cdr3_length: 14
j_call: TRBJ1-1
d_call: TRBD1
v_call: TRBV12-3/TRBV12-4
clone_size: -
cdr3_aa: CASSKGQRNTEAFF
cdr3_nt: TGTGCCAGCAGTAAGGGACAGCGGAACACTGAAGCTTTCTTT

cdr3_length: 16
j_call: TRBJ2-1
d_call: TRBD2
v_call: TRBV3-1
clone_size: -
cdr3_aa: CASSQTNGRVLNEQFF
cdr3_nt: TGTGCCAGCAGCCAAACGAACGGGAGGGTACTCAATGAGCAGTTCTTC

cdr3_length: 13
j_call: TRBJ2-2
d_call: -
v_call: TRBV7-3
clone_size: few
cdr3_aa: CASGASYTGELFF
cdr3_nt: TGTGCCAGCGGCGCCAGTTACACCGGGGAGCTGTTTTTT

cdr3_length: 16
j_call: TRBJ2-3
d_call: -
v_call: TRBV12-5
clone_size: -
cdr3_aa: CASGSRLSRGTDTQYF
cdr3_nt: TGTGCTAGTGGTTCCCGCCTCAGTAGGGGCACAGATACGCAGTATTTT

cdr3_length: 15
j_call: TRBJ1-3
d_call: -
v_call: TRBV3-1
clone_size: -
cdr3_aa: CASSQARGGGNTIYF
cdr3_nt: TGTGCCAGCAGCCAAGCGCGGGGAGGCGGAAACACCATATATTTT